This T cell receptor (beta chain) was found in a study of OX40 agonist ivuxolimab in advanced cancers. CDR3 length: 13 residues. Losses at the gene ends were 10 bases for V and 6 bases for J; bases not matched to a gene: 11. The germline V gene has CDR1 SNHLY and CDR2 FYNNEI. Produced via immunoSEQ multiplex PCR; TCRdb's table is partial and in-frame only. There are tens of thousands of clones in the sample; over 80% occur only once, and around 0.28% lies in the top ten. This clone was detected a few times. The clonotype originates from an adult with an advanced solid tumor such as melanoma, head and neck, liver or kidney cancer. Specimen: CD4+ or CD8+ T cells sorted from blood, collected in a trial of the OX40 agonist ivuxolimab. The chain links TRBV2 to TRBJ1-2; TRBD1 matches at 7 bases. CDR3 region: CATRVDRADGYTF. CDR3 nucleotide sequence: TGTGCCACAAGAGTTGACAGGGCGGATGGCTACACCTTC.